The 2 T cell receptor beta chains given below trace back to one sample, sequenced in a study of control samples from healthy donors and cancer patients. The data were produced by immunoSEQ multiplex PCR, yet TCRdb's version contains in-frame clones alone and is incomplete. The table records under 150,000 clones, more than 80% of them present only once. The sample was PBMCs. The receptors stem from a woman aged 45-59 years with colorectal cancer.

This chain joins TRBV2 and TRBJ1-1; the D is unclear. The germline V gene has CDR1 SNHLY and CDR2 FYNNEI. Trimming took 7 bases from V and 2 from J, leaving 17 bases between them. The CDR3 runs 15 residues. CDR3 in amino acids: CASIYGQTINTEAFF. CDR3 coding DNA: TGTGCCAGCATTTATGGGCAGACGATTAACACTGAAGCTTTCTTT.

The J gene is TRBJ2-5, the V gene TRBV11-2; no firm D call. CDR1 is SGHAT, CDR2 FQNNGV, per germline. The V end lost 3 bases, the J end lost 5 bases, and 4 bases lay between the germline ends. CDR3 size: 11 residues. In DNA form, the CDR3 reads TGTGCCAGCAGCTTGACTGAGACCCAGTACTTC. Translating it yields CASSLTETQYF.